These 7 T cell receptor beta chains came from one sample sequenced in a study of breast tumors, draining lymph nodes, adjacent tissues. Samples came from axillary lymph nodes draining the breast cancer. TCRdb redid the calling of the multiplex PCR reads with MiXCR, one entry per CDR3 protein. The repertoire includes 200,000 or so distinct CDR3 sequences, roughly 31% of them detected once, and more than 4% sits in the top ten. Input material: axillary lymph node tissue. Receptors originate from a female donor with breast cancer. Some clones in this sample may be carry-over from other donors' samples.

The chain recombines TRBV5-1 with TRBJ2-1; 14 nucleotides align to TRBD2. The germline V gene encodes CDR1 SGHRS and CDR2 YFSETQ. The CDR3 totals 16 residues. V trimming: 4 bases; J trimming: 15 bases; junction bases outside the gene matches: 15. The CDR3 sequence: CASSKLSAGLAGERFF. The CDR3 bases are TGCGCCAGCAGCAAGCTCTCTGCGGGACTAGCGGGAGAACGGTTCTTC. The full variable domain, with the rest looked up from reference TRBV5-1 and TRBJ2-1, is KAGVTQTPRYLIKTRGQQVTLSCSPISGHRSVSWYQQTPGQGLQFLFEYFSETQRNKGNFPGRFSGRQFSNSRSEMNVSTLELGDSALYLCASSKLSAGLAGERFFGPGTRLTVL.

Note on this clonotype: Since a much larger clone is just one base distant, this may be a read error. The chain carries TRBV20-1 and TRBJ2-1, with no clear D. The V gene lost 3 bases and the J gene lost 9 bases, with 18 bases spanning the gap. The CDR3 runs 14 residues. The germline gives CDR1 DFQATT, CDR2 SNEGSKA (reference sequence). CDR3 DNA: TGCAGTGCTAGGTACCTTCGAATGGGCACTGAGCAGTTCTTC. Its translation: CSARYLRMGTEQFF.

This clonotype appeared many times. The chain employs TRBV4-1 and TRBJ2-2, with 11 bases matching TRBD2. CDR1 is MGHRA, CDR2 YSYEKL, per germline. V shed 2 bases, J shed 4 bases, and the junction held 3 bases outside the gene matches. CDR3 length: 16 amino acids. In DNA, the CDR3 is TGCGCCAGCAGCCAAATGGGACTAGCGGTCACCGGGGAGCTGTTTTTT. Its protein is CASSQMGLAVTGELFF.

The J gene is TRBJ2-3, the V gene TRBV20-1, with D perhaps matching TRBD1 or TRBD2 (6 bases each). V gave up 1 base and J gave up 0 bases, with 14 bases separating them. The CDR3 consists of 16 residues. Germline assignment: CDR1 DFQATT and CDR2 SNEGSKA (reference sequence). The CDR3 here is CSARAQGGYSTDTQYF. CDR3 coding DNA: TGCAGTGCTAGAGCTCAAGGGGGGTATAGCACAGATACGCAGTATTTT.

In its sample, this clonotype was seen many times. The chain uses TRBV11-2 and TRBJ1-6; 7 nucleotides align to TRBD1. Germline V lookup: CDR1 SGHAT, CDR2 FQNNGV. Trimming took 4 bases from V and 7 from J; bases not matched to a gene: 7. The CDR3 has 15 residues. The CDR3 spells CASSSHGTENSPLHF. For the CDR3, the DNA is TGTGCCAGCAGCTCCCACGGGACAGAGAATTCACCCCTCCACTTT.

In this sample, this clonotype turned up once. The V gene is TRBV7-2, the J gene TRBJ1-6, with no clear D. This CDR3 has 14 amino acids. CDR1 is SGHTA and CDR2 is FQGNSA in the germline V gene. The V gene lost 1 base and the J gene lost 10 bases, with 11 bases spanning the gap. CDR3 in amino acids: CASSLVGNGSPLHF. CDR3 coding DNA: TGTGCCAGCAGCTTAGTAGGGAATGGATCACCCCTCCACTTT.

The gene calls are TRBV19 and TRBJ1-5; no clear D gene. Germline V gives CDR1 LNHDA, CDR2 SQIVND (reference sequence). Trimming removed 3 bases from V and 11 bases from J, with 17 bases in between. This CDR3 region has 14 residues. CDR3 residues: CASSIGRHQETQHF. The CDR3 bases are TGTGCCAGTAGTATTGGACGGCACCAAGAGACCCAGCATTTT.